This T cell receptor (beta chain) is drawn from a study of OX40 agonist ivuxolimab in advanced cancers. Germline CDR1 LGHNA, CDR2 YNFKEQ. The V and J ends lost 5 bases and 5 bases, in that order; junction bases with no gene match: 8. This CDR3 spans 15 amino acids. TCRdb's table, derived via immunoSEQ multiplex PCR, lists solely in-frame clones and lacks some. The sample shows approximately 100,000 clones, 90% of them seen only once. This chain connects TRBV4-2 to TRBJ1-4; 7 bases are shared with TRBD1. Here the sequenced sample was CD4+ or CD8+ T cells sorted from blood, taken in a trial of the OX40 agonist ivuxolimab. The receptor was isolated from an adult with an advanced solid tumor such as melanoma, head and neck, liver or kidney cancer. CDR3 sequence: CASSLEPGQNEKLFF. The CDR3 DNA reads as TGTGCCAGCAGCTTGGAGCCGGGACAGAATGAAAAACTGTTTTTT.